Listed here are 23 T cell receptor beta chains from one sample, sequenced in a study of blood T cell repertoires in COVID-19. Sequencing was performed with immunoSEQ multiplex PCR; in TCRdb, only in-frame clones are kept and a portion is missing. In the table there are 220,000 or so clones, 80% to 85% of which are singletons. The sample consisted of PBMCs or T cells enriched from blood (not recorded which). The source of these receptors is a woman between 35 and 50 years old who had recovered from COVID-19.

This chain links TRBV30 with TRBJ2-1, with a weak D call TRBD2 (5 bases). In germline, CDR1 is GTSNPN, CDR2 SVGIG (reference sequence). The CDR3 is 13 amino acids. V was clipped by 0 bases and J by 5 bases, with 8 bases between them. The CDR3 protein is CAWSVLEDNEQFF. CDR3 in DNA: TGTGCCTGGAGTGTACTAGAAGACAATGAGCAGTTCTTC.

This chain's CDR3 is CASSPQGLQETQYF. For the CDR3, the DNA is TGTGCCAGCAGCCCCCAGGGACTACAAGAGACCCAGTACTTC. The chain couples TRBV9 to TRBJ2-5; 7 nucleotides agree with TRBD2. J lost 2 bases, V lost 4 bases, and 5 bases had no gene match. Germline V CDR1 and CDR2: SGDLS, YYNGEE. This CDR3 spans 14 amino acids.

J is TRBJ1-3 and V is TRBV7-9, with TRBD1 as a possible D gene (6 bases). The CDR3 runs to 15 residues. Trimming cost V 5 bases and J 0 bases, with 11 bases left between them. Germline CDR1 is SEHNR and CDR2 is FQNEAQ (reference sequence). The CDR3 spells CASSPDRFSGNTIYF. Here the CDR3 DNA reads TGTGCCAGCAGCCCCGACAGGTTCTCTGGAAACACCATATATTTT.

The V gene is TRBV19, the J gene TRBJ2-1; 10 bases are a match to TRBD2. Trimming at V came to 1 base and at J to 8 bases, leaving 11 bases not matched to a gene. The CDR3 extends over 17 amino acids. Germline CDR1 and CDR2: LNHDA and SQIVND (reference sequence). The chain's CDR3 is CASSIGDLAGVGDEQFF. The CDR3 DNA reads TGTGCCAGTAGTATAGGGGACCTAGCGGGAGTGGGCGATGAGCAGTTCTTC.

This clone was seen just once. CDR3 nucleotides: TGTGCCAGCAGCTTTCCTCAACAGCCCATGAACACTGAAGCTTTCTTT. Its protein product is CASSFPQQPMNTEAFF. The V and J genes are TRBV5-4 and TRBJ1-1; D gene ambiguous. Germline V gives CDR1 SGHNT, CDR2 YYREEE (reference sequence). V was pared by 2 bases and J by 0 bases, with 14 bases between. The CDR3 covers 16 residues.

V and J are TRBV5-4 and TRBJ2-5; a weak D match, TRBD2 (6 bases). CDR1 SGHNT and CDR2 YYREEE come from the germline V gene (reference sequence). V lost 4 bases to trimming and J lost 4 bases, with 20 bases between them. The CDR3 totals 16 residues. The CDR3 DNA is TGTGCCAGCAGCCTCGAAAGCGGGTCCCTCGGAGAGACCCAGTACTTC. It yields the protein CASSLESGSLGETQYF.

The genes are TRBV18 and TRBJ1-2, with unresolved D. This CDR3 comprises 14 residues. CDR1 is KGHSH, CDR2 LQKENI, per germline. V was cut by 4 bases and J by 3 bases, with 12 bases left in between. Here the CDR3 reads CASSQSEDYYGYTF. DNA of the CDR3: TGTGCCAGCTCACAGTCGGAGGACTACTATGGCTACACCTTC.

V is TRBV19 and J is TRBJ2-2; TRBD1 matches at 7 bases. J gave up 7 bases and V 5 bases, and 13 bases lay outside the gene matches. Germline V gives CDR1 LNHDA, CDR2 SQIVND (reference sequence). The CDR3 covers 16 residues. As DNA, the CDR3 is TGTGCCAGTAGTGGAGCCGGACAGGCTAAGGACGGGGAGCTGTTTTTT. Translation gives CASSGAGQAKDGELFF.

The chain links TRBV30 to TRBJ2-1; 9 bases are shared with TRBD1. This CDR3 contains 17 residues. Losses at the gene ends were 1 base for V and 4 bases for J; bases not matched to a gene: 11. Germline V gene sequence: CDR1 GTSNPN, CDR2 SVGIG (reference sequence). The CDR3 region has the DNA TGTGCCTGGAGTGCAAAAGCCGGGACAGGGCTTTACAATGAGCAGTTCTTC. Its protein product is CAWSAKAGTGLYNEQFF.

The rearrangement uses TRBV4-2 and TRBJ1-1; weak D call: TRBD1 (6 bases). CDR1 LGHNA and CDR2 YNFKEQ come from the germline V gene. There are 16 residues in the CDR3. The V gene lost 0 bases and the J gene lost 2 bases, with 13 bases spanning the gap. The DNA of the CDR3 is TGTGCCAGCAGCCAAGATCAGGGGATTCCCAACACTGAAGCTTTCTTT. This sequence encodes CASSQDQGIPNTEAFF.

The genes are TRBV30 and TRBJ1-3; 10 nucleotides line up with TRBD1. CDR1 is GTSNPN, CDR2 SVGIG, per germline (reference sequence). With 2 bases clipped from V and 0 bases from J, the junction kept 10 bases outside the gene matches. The CDR3 length is 18 residues. The CDR3 is CAWSLGTGVSRSGNTIYF. The CDR3 DNA reads as TGTGCCTGGAGTTTGGGGACAGGGGTCAGCCGCTCTGGAAACACCATATATTTT.

The chain recombines TRBV19 with TRBJ1-6; 7 positions agree with TRBD1. This CDR3 has 16 residues. CDR1 and CDR2 from the germline V gene are LNHDA and SQIVND (reference sequence). V shed 2 bases, J shed 5 bases, and the junction held 6 bases outside the gene matches. The CDR3 spells CASSILSGTDNSPLHF. CDR3 coding DNA: TGTGCCAGTAGTATATTATCCGGGACAGATAATTCACCCCTCCACTTT.

The V gene is TRBV9, the J gene TRBJ2-3; TRBD1 matches 11 bases. The CDR3 is 16 amino acids. CDR1 SGDLS and CDR2 YYNGEE come from the germline V gene. J lost 5 bases, V lost 4 bases, and 9 bases had no gene match. CDR3 in amino acids: CASSYLGQGGRDTQYF. The CDR3 region has the DNA TGTGCCAGCAGCTACCTGGGACAGGGGGGAAGAGATACGCAGTATTTT.

The chain links TRBV7-2 to TRBJ2-5; D ambiguous. The CDR3 extends over 14 amino acids. CDR1 is SGHTA, CDR2 FQGNSA, per germline. Trimming cost V 0 bases and J 3 bases, with 8 bases left between them. The CDR3 spells CASSLAHTKETQYF. The CDR3 coding sequence is TGTGCCAGCAGCTTAGCGCACACAAAAGAGACCCAGTACTTC.

This clone was picked up a small number of times. The chain couples TRBV11-2 to TRBJ2-1, with TRBD2 identical over 9 bases. Germline V gives CDR1 SGHAT, CDR2 FQNNGV. The CDR3 is made up of 16 amino acids. V dropped 1 base and J dropped 9; count of bases not matched to a gene: 10. The CDR3 region is CASSLAGGRGRGEQFF. CDR3 nucleotides: TGTGCCAGCAGCTTAGCCGGCGGGAGGGGCCGGGGTGAGCAGTTCTTC.

This clone has a single count. This chain connects TRBV2 to TRBJ2-2; TRBD2 aligns across 12 bases. Germline CDR1 SNHLY, CDR2 FYNNEI. Germline trimming cut 6 bases from V and 6 bases from J; bases unmatched to any gene: 2. The CDR3 runs 14 residues. This CDR3 reads CASSGLAGPGELFF. CDR3 DNA sequence: TGTGCCAGCAGCGGACTAGCGGGACCCGGGGAGCTGTTTTTT. Full variable domain (rest looked up from reference TRBV2 and TRBJ2-2): EPEVTQTPSHQVTQMGQEVILRCVPISNHLYFYWYRQILGQKVEFLVSFYNNEISEKSEIFDDQFSVERPDGSNFTLKIRSTKLEDSAMYFCASSGLAGPGELFFGEGSRLTVL.

The chain is built from TRBV6-4 and TRBJ2-3, with 7 nucleotides matching TRBD1. CDR1 and CDR2 (germline): MRHNA, SNTAGT. V trimming: 5 bases; J trimming: 2 bases; junction bases outside the gene matches: 7. The CDR3 is 15 residues long. The CDR3: CASSRQGLDTDTQYF. The CDR3 DNA is TGTGCCAGCAGTCGACAGGGCCTGGACACAGATACGCAGTATTTT.

This clone came up once. V gene TRBV6-1 combines with J gene TRBJ2-1; TRBD2 matches at 12 bases. The CDR3 is 17 amino acids. The germline V gene has CDR1 MNHNS and CDR2 SASEGT. Trimming took 3 bases from V and 7 from J; bases not matched to a gene: 10. The CDR3 reads CASSDGWPSGGANEQFF. In nucleotides, the CDR3 is TGTGCCAGCAGTGATGGCTGGCCTAGCGGGGGGGCGAATGAGCAGTTCTTC.

The V gene is TRBV2, the J gene TRBJ1-1, with a tentative D call TRBD1 (6 bases). In germline, CDR1 is SNHLY, CDR2 FYNNEI. Trimming shortened V by 4 bases and J by 12 bases, and 18 bases separated the two germline ends. The CDR3 has 13 amino acids. DNA of the CDR3: TGTGCCAGCAGTGCGGAACAGGGAGCCATGACTTTCTTT. Translating it yields CASSAEQGAMTFF.

The rearrangement uses TRBV5-5 and TRBJ1-2, with 9 bases aligning to TRBD1. J lost 4 bases, V lost 1 base, and 2 bases had no gene match. CDR1 and CDR2 from the germline V gene are SGHKS and YYEKEE (reference sequence). The CDR3 is 14 amino acids. The chain's CDR3 is CASSLTGGPYGYTF. The CDR3 DNA reads as TGTGCCAGCAGCTTGACAGGGGGCCCCTATGGCTACACCTTC.

The chain combines TRBV15 with TRBJ2-7, with 7 bases identical to TRBD1. CDR3 length equals 15 residues. Germline V gene data show CDR1 as LNHNV and CDR2 as YYDKDF (reference sequence). Trimming at V came to 0 bases and at J to 3 bases, leaving 5 bases not matched to a gene. CDR3 in amino acids: CATSRERGQFYEQYF. DNA for the CDR3: TGTGCCACCAGCAGAGAAAGGGGACAGTTCTACGAGCAGTACTTC.

The chain links TRBV3-1 (or the pseudogene TRBV3-2) to TRBJ1-2, with D tentatively TRBD1 (6 bases). Germline V gene sequence: CDR1 LGHDT, CDR2 YNNKEL (reference sequence). V lost 7 bases and J lost 2, with 14 bases in between. The CDR3 length is 14 residues. The CDR3 nucleotides are TGTGCCAGCACGACGACTACAGGGAACTATGGCTACACCTTC. This encodes CASTTTTGNYGYTF.

This rearrangement joins TRBV6-2 or TRBV6-3 to TRBJ2-1, with D maybe TRBD1 (6 bases). The length of the CDR3 is 15 residues. The V end was cut by 5 bases, the J end by 0 bases, with 11 bases between. Germline V gene data show CDR1 as MNHEY and CDR2 as SVGEGT. CDR3 residues: CASSNRESSYNEQFF. CDR3 in DNA: TGTGCCAGCAGTAACAGGGAGAGCTCCTACAATGAGCAGTTCTTC.